The clone carrying this T cell receptor beta chain was recorded only once. Here immunoSEQ multiplex PCR was the method, and the copy in TCRdb shows in-frame clones only, minus some. The table lists around 60,000 clones, 80% to 90% of them singletons. The V end was cut by 0 bases, the J end by 2 bases, with 13 bases between. CDR3 length: 16 amino acids. In germline, CDR1 is SGHDT, CDR2 YYEEEE. The sample comes from a study of blood T cell repertoires in COVID-19. This receptor was identified in a man aged 80 or over with acute or convalescent COVID-19. The gene calls are TRBV5-6 and TRBJ2-3, with D perhaps matching TRBD2 (5 bases). Source material: peripheral blood. CDR3 sequence: CASSLVSVAITDTQYF. In nucleotides, the CDR3 is TGTGCCAGCAGCTTGGTTAGCGTGGCTATCACAGATACGCAGTATTTT.